These 32 T cell receptor beta chains were sequenced from one sample in a study of HIV-infected patients and healthy controls. The repertoire came from unfractionated whole blood and reflected all unsorted peripheral T cells. 450 to 600 ng RNA was reverse transcribed with alpha and beta constant-region primers. Alpha and beta chain libraries were made separately by chain-specific third strand synthesis with multiplexing indices. Via MiXCR, TCRdb re-called the 5' RACE reads, giving one row per CDR3 protein. Among about 10,000 distinct CDR3 sequences listed, under 8.5% were seen once. What was sequenced was blood. These receptors were collected from an adult in good health.

In its sample, this clonotype was seen many times. The rearrangement links TRBV30 to TRBJ2-7; the match to TRBD2 covers 9 bases. The junction had 7 bases not matched to a gene; V was cut back by 8 bases and J by 5 bases. The V gene's germline CDR1 is GTSNPN and CDR2 SVGIG (reference sequence). The CDR3 spans 12 residues. DNA of the CDR3: TGTGCCGGTGCGGGGGGGCCTCACGAGCAGTACTTC. This sequence encodes CAGAGGPHEQYF.

This clonotype has only a few counts. V is TRBV5-4 and J is TRBJ2-1; the D is unclear. Trimming removed 4 bases from V and 1 base from J, with 12 bases in between. The length of the CDR3 is 15 residues. From germline, CDR1 is SGHNT and CDR2 YYREEE (reference sequence). The CDR3 region has the DNA TGTGCCAGCAGCCCGACTTCGCAGTCCTACAATGAGCAGTTCTTC. It yields the protein CASSPTSQSYNEQFF.

In this sample, this clonotype is medium-sized (0.01 to 0.1%). This chain joins TRBV29-1 and TRBJ2-7; the D gene is possibly TRBD1 (5 bases). This CDR3 has 11 residues. Germline V lookup: CDR1 SQVTM, CDR2 ANQGSEA. Trimming took 1 base from V and 12 from J, leaving 13 bases between them. CDR3 loop: CSVEVGAFVYF. CDR3 bases: TGCAGCGTTGAAGTTGGGGCCTTTGTGTACTTC.

The CDR3 coding sequence is TGTGCCAGCAGCGCACAGGGAGGGGTGGGGAATCAGCCCCAGCATTTT. Amino acid sequence: CASSAQGGVGNQPQHF. The chain joins TRBV5-6 to TRBJ1-5; tentative D call: TRBD1 (6 bases). Germline CDR1 and CDR2: SGHDT and YYEEEE. Trimming removed 4 bases at V and 4 bases at J, with 18 bases between. The CDR3 length is 16 residues.

This clonotype showed up just a few times. V usage is TRBV7-2 and J usage is TRBJ1-5, with a tentative D call TRBD1 (6 bases). The CDR3 spans 15 residues. Germline CDR1 is SGHTA and CDR2 is FQGNSA. V lost 1 base, J lost 7 bases, and 14 bases lay in between. DNA for the CDR3: TGTGCCAGCAGCTTAGGCGGCAGGGGAGAACAGCCCCAGCATTTT. Its translation: CASSLGGRGEQPQHF. The variable domain in full, with the rest retrieved from reference TRBV7-2 and TRBJ1-5, is GAGVSQSPSNKVTEKGKDVELRCDPISGHTALYWYRQSLGQGLEFLIYFQGNSAPDKSGLPSDRFSAERTGGSVSTLTIQRTQQEDSAVYLCASSLGGRGEQPQHFGDGTRLSIL.

Only a few counts were recorded for this clonotype. This chain links TRBV4-1 with TRBJ1-1; 9 nucleotides line up with TRBD1. CDR3 length: 13 residues. Germline assignment: CDR1 MGHRA and CDR2 YSYEKL. Trimming removed 4 bases from V and 11 bases from J; junction bases left unmatched: 8. The CDR3 sequence: CASSRPGQGGAFF. The CDR3 nucleotides read TGCGCCAGCAGCCGCCCGGGACAGGGAGGCGCTTTCTTT.

This clonotype is deemed medium-sized. The V and J genes are TRBV6-2 or TRBV6-3 and TRBJ1-1, with a tentative D call TRBD1 (6 bases). This CDR3 spans 13 amino acids. CDR1 is MNHEY and CDR2 is SVGEGT in the germline V gene. V was clipped by 6 bases and J by 1 base, with 9 bases between them. CDR3 sequence reads: CASRQGQNTEAFF. The CDR3 DNA sequence: TGTGCCAGCAGGCAGGGACAGAACACTGAAGCTTTCTTT.

In its sample, this clonotype is medium-sized. The rearrangement joins TRBV6-1 to TRBJ1-4, with D uncertain. The germline gives CDR1 MNHNS, CDR2 SASEGT. V was pared by 4 bases and J by 3 bases, with 9 bases between. CDR3 length: 14 amino acids. The CDR3 sequence: CASSVGGSNEKLFF. The DNA for the CDR3 is TGTGCCAGCAGTGTTGGCGGATCTAATGAAAAACTGTTTTTT.

This clonotype is medium-sized in the sample. The chain is built from TRBV4-1 and TRBJ1-5, with unresolved D. The CDR3 totals 15 residues. CDR1 MGHRA and CDR2 YSYEKL come from the germline V gene. V shed 0 bases and J shed 5 bases, with 11 bases lying between them. CDR3 sequence reads: CASSQDAPDHQPQHF. The DNA of the CDR3 is TGCGCCAGCAGCCAAGATGCCCCGGATCATCAGCCCCAGCATTTT.

This clonotype was picked up many times. V gene TRBV12-3 or TRBV12-4 combines with J gene TRBJ1-1; TRBD1 aligns across 8 bases. J was trimmed by 5 bases and V by 2 bases; bases with no gene match: 7. This CDR3 region has 15 residues. CDR3 in amino acids: CASSLFRGRETEAFF. CDR3 bases: TGTGCCAGCAGTTTATTCAGGGGGCGGGAGACTGAAGCTTTCTTT.

The chain carries TRBV4-1 and TRBJ1-5, with no clear D. The germline V and J ends were trimmed by 0 bases and 4 bases, with 13 bases remaining between them. Germline V CDR1 and CDR2: MGHRA, YSYEKL. The CDR3 extends over 16 amino acids. This chain's CDR3 is CASSQEGMGRNQPQHF. The CDR3 DNA is TGCGCCAGCAGCCAAGAAGGGATGGGCAGAAATCAGCCCCAGCATTTT.

This clonotype came up many times. This chain joins TRBV7-9 and TRBJ1-1; possibly TRBD1 for D (5 bases). Per germline, CDR1 SEHNR and CDR2 FQNEAQ (reference sequence). The V gene lost 6 bases and the J gene lost 4 bases, with 15 bases spanning the gap. This CDR3 region has 14 residues. The CDR3 spells CASSLGPRGTEAFF. DNA of the CDR3: TGTGCCAGCAGTTTGGGACCACGGGGCACTGAAGCTTTCTTT.

This clonotype was seen many times. The rearrangement uses TRBV23-1 and TRBJ2-3; D is possibly TRBD1 (6 bases). TRBV23-1 is designated an ORF whose function remains uncertain. The CDR3 loop spans 15 amino acids. Deletions cut 4 bases from V and 3 bases from J, with 14 bases between. CDR3 residues: CASSLLGGRTDTQYF. CDR3 DNA sequence: TGCGCCAGCAGTCTACTAGGGGGTAGGACAGATACGCAGTATTTT.

The chain joins TRBV5-5 to TRBJ1-3, with 7 bases lining up with TRBD1. With 2 bases clipped from V and 3 bases from J, the junction kept 5 bases outside the gene matches. CDR3 size: 15 residues. Per the germline V gene, CDR1 is SGHKS and CDR2 is YYEKEE (reference sequence). This CDR3 reads CASSFEGAGGNTIYF. In nucleotides, the CDR3 is TGTGCCAGCAGCTTCGAGGGGGCTGGTGGAAACACCATATATTTT.

This clonotype was seen repeatedly, ten times or more. V usage is TRBV6-5 and J usage is TRBJ1-2, with a tentative D call TRBD1 (6 bases). The CDR3 extends over 14 amino acids. Trimming removed 4 bases from V and 4 bases from J, with 13 bases in between. Germline CDR1 MNHEY, CDR2 SVGAGI. The CDR3 DNA is TGTGCCAGCAGTTCACAGGGAGAGGGCTATGGCTACACCTTC. Translation gives CASSSQGEGYGYTF.

In its sample, this clonotype was seen a few times. This sequence joins TRBV14 and TRBJ2-7; no clear D. V was cut by 1 base and J by 0 bases, with 10 bases left in between. Germline V gene lookup returns CDR1 SGHDN and CDR2 FVKESK. The CDR3 sequence is 15 residues long. CDR3 sequence: CASSQGAGASYEQYF. The CDR3 bases are TGTGCCAGCAGCCAAGGCGCAGGAGCCTCCTACGAGCAGTACTTC. The full variable domain, completed using reference TRBV14 and TRBJ2-7, is EAGVTQFPSHSVIEKGQTVTLRCDPISGHDNLYWYRRVMGKEIKFLLHFVKESKQDESGMPNNRFLAERTGGTYSTLKVQPAELEDSGVYFCASSQGAGASYEQYFGPGTRLTVT.

This clonotype is termed medium-sized. The rearrangement joins TRBV12-3 or TRBV12-4 to TRBJ2-3; TRBD1 agrees at 9 bases. The CDR3 runs to 14 residues. V lost 6 bases and J lost 2; bases outside the gene matches: 3. This CDR3 is CASSSQGATDTQYF. The CDR3 DNA reads as TGTGCCAGCAGCTCACAGGGGGCCACAGATACGCAGTATTTT.

This clonotype is medium-sized. The rearrangement links TRBV18 to TRBJ1-1; D is undetermined. This CDR3 contains 16 residues. Trimming shortened V by 3 bases and J by 4 bases, and 18 bases separated the two germline ends. CDR1 KGHSH and CDR2 LQKENI come from the germline V gene. The CDR3 nucleotides read TGTGCCAGCTCACCCTCCGAGACACGAGGGTCCACTGAAGCTTTCTTT. It translates to CASSPSETRGSTEAFF.

Within the sample, this clonotype is medium-sized. The chain's CDR3 is CASSLGRGADTQYF. The CDR3 DNA follows: TGCGCCAGCAGCTTGGGCAGGGGTGCAGATACGCAGTATTTT. V gene TRBV5-1 combines with J gene TRBJ2-3; D is perhaps TRBD1 (6 bases). The germline V and J ends were trimmed by 0 bases and 4 bases, with 9 bases remaining between them. CDR1 and CDR2 (germline): SGHRS, YFSETQ. This CDR3 has 14 amino acids.

In its sample, this clonotype was seen many times. This chain uses TRBV7-8 with TRBJ1-1, with D uncertain. Per germline, CDR1 SGHVS and CDR2 FQNEAQ. The CDR3 consists of 15 residues. With 9 bases removed from V and 1 base from J, the gap between germline ends came to 18 bases. CDR3 coding DNA: TGTGCCAGTAGAGGGCCGGGTGCCTCGAACACTGAAGCTTTCTTT. It specifies CASRGPGASNTEAFF.

This clonotype is medium-sized in the sample. This chain uses TRBV20-1 with TRBJ1-5; weak D call: TRBD1 (5 bases). The CDR3 runs 15 residues. CDR1 DFQATT and CDR2 SNEGSKA come from the germline V gene (reference sequence). V lost 1 base to trimming and J lost 3 bases, with 13 bases between them. The CDR3 is CSARVSGTTNQPQHF. The CDR3 nucleotides read TGCAGTGCTAGAGTGTCCGGGACTACCAATCAGCCCCAGCATTTT.

This clonotype has a handful of counts. The rearrangement links TRBV12-3 or TRBV12-4 to TRBJ1-4, with 7 nucleotides matching TRBD1. The CDR3 totals 15 residues. Trimming at V came to 5 bases and at J to 5 bases, leaving 8 bases not matched to a gene. The CDR3 here is CASSPRQGGNEKLFF. DNA of the CDR3: TGTGCCAGCAGTCCCAGACAGGGTGGAAATGAAAAACTGTTTTTT.

This chain connects TRBV20-1 to TRBJ1-1; D unclear. CDR3 length: 12 amino acids. Germline values: CDR1 DFQATT, CDR2 SNEGSKA (reference sequence). CDR3 DNA sequence: TGCAGCGCGGAAGTCCAGGACACTGAAGCTTTCTTT. Amino acid sequence: CSAEVQDTEAFF.

This clonotype was detected many times. This chain uses TRBV5-4 with TRBJ2-3; the D call may be TRBD1 or TRBD2 (5 bases each). Deletions cut 6 bases from V and 3 bases from J, with 14 bases between. The CDR3 runs to 14 residues. Germline V gene data show CDR1 as SGHNT and CDR2 as YYREEE (reference sequence). Written as DNA, the CDR3 is TGTGCCAGCACCTTTCGTGGGGGTACAGATACGCAGTATTTT. As protein: CASTFRGGTDTQYF. Variable domain in full (rest from reference TRBV5-4 and TRBJ2-3): ETGVTQSPTHLIKTRGQQVTLRCSSQSGHNTVSWYQQALGQGPQFIFQYYREEENGRGNFPPRFSGLQFPNYSSELNVNALELDDSALYLCASTFRGGTDTQYFGPGTRLTVL.

This clonotype was seen at least ten times. The rearrangement uses TRBV7-8 and TRBJ2-5; 11 bases match TRBD1. CDR1 SGHVS and CDR2 FQNEAQ come from the germline V gene. After removal of 1 base from V and 3 bases from J, the junction contained 4 bases not matched to a gene. The CDR3 consists of 16 residues. The CDR3 DNA follows: TGTGCCAGCAGCTTAGTTGGACAGGGGGCGGAAGAGACCCAGTACTTC. It is translated as CASSLVGQGAEETQYF.

The table lists this clonotype with many counts. The chain joins TRBV7-9 to TRBJ2-6, with unresolved D. There are 18 residues in the CDR3. Per germline, CDR1 SEHNR and CDR2 FQNEAQ (reference sequence). Deletions cut 3 bases from V and 2 bases from J, with 17 bases between. DNA for the CDR3: TGTGCCAGCAGCTTTCCTATTAAGGGAAGGGCTGGGGCCAACGTCCTGACTTTC. Translation gives CASSFPIKGRAGANVLTF.

This clonotype is labeled medium-sized. The chain has TRBV6-4 and TRBJ2-1; D is possibly TRBD2 (5 bases). This CDR3 is 15 amino acids long. CDR1 and CDR2 from the germline V gene are MRHNA and SNTAGT. V was clipped by 0 bases and J by 7 bases, with 13 bases between them. The CDR3 DNA follows: TGTGCCAGCAGTGACTCCTCGATCCGCGGGAATGAGCAGTTCTTC. This sequence encodes CASSDSSIRGNEQFF.

This clonotype is judged medium-sized. The chain recombines TRBV28 with TRBJ2-3; the D is unclear. The germline gives CDR1 MDHEN, CDR2 SYDVKM. The CDR3 is made up of 13 amino acids. V was trimmed by 6 bases and J by 7 bases, leaving 14 bases between them. The CDR3 DNA follows: TGTGCCAGCAGCTTTTCCTGGATCAATACGCAGTATTTT. Its protein product is CASSFSWINTQYF.

The rearrangement links TRBV12-3 or TRBV12-4 to TRBJ2-2, with D possibly matching TRBD2 (6 bases). Trimming took off 3 bases at V and 2 bases at J, with 16 bases between the two ends. The CDR3 has 17 residues. CDR3 coding DNA: TGTGCCAGCAGTTTGTCGCCGTTGGGGACTAACACCGGGGAGCTGTTTTTT. Translating it yields CASSLSPLGTNTGELFF.

Sample share makes this clonotype medium-sized. This chain joins TRBV5-1 and TRBJ1-2, with unresolved D. Trimming took 1 base from V and 5 from J, leaving 9 bases between them. This CDR3 region has 13 residues. CDR1 and CDR2 (germline): SGHRS, YFSETQ. The CDR3 reads CASSLRAEYGYTF. In DNA form, the CDR3 reads TGCGCCAGCAGCTTGAGAGCGGAATATGGCTACACCTTC. Filled out from reference TRBV5-1 and TRBJ1-2, the complete variable domain reads KAGVTQTPRYLIKTRGQQVTLSCSPISGHRSVSWYQQTPGQGLQFLFEYFSETQRNKGNFPGRFSGRQFSNSRSEMNVSTLELGDSALYLCASSLRAEYGYTFGSGTRLTVV.

This clonotype was counted a few times. The CDR3 DNA is TGCAGTGCTAGAGTGGGGGGCTCAGGAAACACCATATATTTT. Translation: CSARVGGSGNTIYF. The V gene is TRBV20-1, the J gene TRBJ1-3; perhaps TRBD1 as D (6 bases). Deletions cut 1 base from V and 4 bases from J, with 11 bases between. Germline V gene sequence: CDR1 DFQATT, CDR2 SNEGSKA (reference sequence). The CDR3 length is 14 residues.

This clonotype was seen at least ten times. V is TRBV27 and J is TRBJ2-2, with D possibly called TRBD1 or TRBD2 (5 bases each). The CDR3 totals 14 residues. Trimming stripped 6 bases from V and 5 bases from J, with 13 bases between. Germline CDR1 reads MNHEY; CDR2 reads SMNVEV (reference sequence). The CDR3 reads CASRTGATTGELFF. CDR3 bases: TGTGCCAGCAGGACCGGGGCGACTACCGGGGAGCTGTTTTTT.